The source of this T cell receptor (beta chain) is a study of regulatory T cells in long-lasting Graves disease. Combining iRepertoire HTBI primers with Arm-PCR of CDR3 regions, the authors built TCR beta libraries. MiXCR, run by TCRdb on the multiplex PCR reads, gives a single entry per CDR3 protein. The sample yields a few hundred thousand distinct CDR3 sequences, approximately 12% seen once. This clonotype was observed many times. Trimming removed 1 base at V and 5 bases at J, with 5 bases between. The germline CDR1 and CDR2 sequences are SGHTA and FQGTGA. The CDR3 runs 12 residues. Time point here: newly diagnosed GD, antithyroid drugs for less than 3 months. RNA isolated from PBMCs was used to make the TCR library. The same data also contributed to another study, on T cells in Graves' hyperthyroidism and ophthalmopathy. From that study: Patients were excluded because of uncontrolled infection, other autoimmune disease, pregnancy or lactation. The HTBI primer set served for first-round RT-PCR of the TCR CDR3.

The TCR originated in a woman in her late teens or twenties with Graves disease. The chain recombines TRBV7-3 with TRBJ1-1; D uncertain. The specimen comprised peripheral blood mononuclear cells (PBMCs), sampled at new diagnosis, from a patient treated with antithyroid drugs. CDR3 DNA: TGTGCCAGCAGCTTAATTCGGACTGAAGCTTTCTTT. Its translation is CASSLIRTEAFF.